This entry lists 5 T cell receptor beta chains sequenced from one sample in a study of cytomegalovirus exposure and HLA in healthy donors. PCR primers comprised 60 Vbeta and 13 Jbeta primers. The data were produced by immunoSEQ multiplex PCR, yet TCRdb's version contains in-frame clones alone and is incomplete. The sample records about 180,000 clones, about two thirds being singletons. Material for sequencing was PBMCs. All receptors come from a human donor in good health.

This clone appeared a single time. V and J are TRBV7-9 and TRBJ2-7; perhaps TRBD2 as D (6 bases). The CDR3 has 13 residues. From germline, CDR1 is SEHNR and CDR2 FQNEAQ (reference sequence). Deletions cut 6 bases from V and 3 bases from J, with 12 bases between. This CDR3 is CASRLEGIYEQYF. The CDR3 DNA reads TGTGCCAGCAGGTTGGAGGGAATCTACGAGCAGTACTTC.

The chain couples TRBV9 to TRBJ2-7, with 9 nucleotides matching TRBD1. The J segment lost 3 bases and the V segment lost 3 bases, leaving 7 bases of the junction unmatched. CDR1 and CDR2 (germline): SGDLS, YYNGEE. The CDR3 loop spans 15 amino acids. As DNA, the CDR3 is TGTGCCAGCAGCGAGAGGGACAGGGTGGACTACGAGCAGTACTTC. This translates into CASSERDRVDYEQYF.

The chain combines TRBV27 with TRBJ1-2; 10 bases match TRBD1. Looked up from germline, CDR1 is MNHEY and CDR2 is SMNVEV (reference sequence). Trimming removed 4 bases from V and 4 bases from J; junction bases left unmatched: 18. This CDR3 spans 19 amino acids. As DNA, the CDR3 is TGTGCCAGCAGTTCCACTCGCGGAGGACAGGGGGGCTCTAGCTATGGCTACACCTTC. Residues: CASSSTRGGQGGSSYGYTF.

Here the CDR3 DNA reads TGTGCCAGCTCACCACCGGCAGGGGGCGGGGGCACTGAAGCTTTCTTT. Its translation: CASSPPAGGGGTEAFF. The rearrangement joins TRBV18 to TRBJ1-1; 8 positions agree with TRBD1. The CDR3 totals 16 residues. In germline, CDR1 is KGHSH, CDR2 LQKENI. The junction had 7 bases not matched to a gene; V was cut back by 0 bases and J by 4 bases.

V and J are TRBV9 and TRBJ1-6, with 8 positions matching TRBD1. The V segment lost 4 bases and the J segment 5 bases; nucleotides outside the gene matches: 5. This CDR3 spans 15 amino acids. The germline V gene has CDR1 SGDLS and CDR2 YYNGEE. The CDR3 here is CASSPPGGNNSPLHF. In DNA form, the CDR3 reads TGTGCCAGCAGCCCCCCAGGGGGCAATAATTCACCCCTCCACTTT.